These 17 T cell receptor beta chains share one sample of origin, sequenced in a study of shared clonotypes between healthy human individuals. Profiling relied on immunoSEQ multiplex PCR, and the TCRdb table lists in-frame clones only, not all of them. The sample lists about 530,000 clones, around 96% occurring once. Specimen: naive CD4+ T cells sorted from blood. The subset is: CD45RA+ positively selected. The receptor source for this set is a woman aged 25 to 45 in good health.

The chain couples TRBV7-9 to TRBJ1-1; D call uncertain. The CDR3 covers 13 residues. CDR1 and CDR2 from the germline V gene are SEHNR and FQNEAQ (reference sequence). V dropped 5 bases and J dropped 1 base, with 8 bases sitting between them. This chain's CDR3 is CASSPPENTEAFF. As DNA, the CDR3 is TGTGCCAGCAGCCCGCCTGAGAACACTGAAGCTTTCTTT.

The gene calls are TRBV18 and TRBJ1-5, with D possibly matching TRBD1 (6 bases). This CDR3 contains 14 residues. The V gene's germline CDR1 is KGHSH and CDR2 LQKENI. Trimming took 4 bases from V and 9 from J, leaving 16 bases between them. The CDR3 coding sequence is TGTGCCAGCTCACTCGACTCAGGGGTTTGGCCCCAGCATTTT. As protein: CASSLDSGVWPQHF.

This CDR3 reads CASRPGTHPLEQYF. The DNA for the CDR3 is TGTGCCAGCAGGCCCGGGACTCATCCCCTCGAGCAGTACTTC. V gene TRBV28 combines with J gene TRBJ2-7; D might be TRBD2 (6 bases). The CDR3 totals 14 residues. CDR1 and CDR2 from the germline V gene are MDHEN and SYDVKM. The V end lost 6 bases, the J end lost 6 bases, and 18 bases lay between the germline ends.

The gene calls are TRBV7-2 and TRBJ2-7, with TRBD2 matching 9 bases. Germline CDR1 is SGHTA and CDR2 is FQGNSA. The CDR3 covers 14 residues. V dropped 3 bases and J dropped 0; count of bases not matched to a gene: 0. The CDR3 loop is CASSFSGSSYEQYF. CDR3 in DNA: TGTGCCAGCAGCTTTAGCGGGAGCTCCTACGAGCAGTACTTC.

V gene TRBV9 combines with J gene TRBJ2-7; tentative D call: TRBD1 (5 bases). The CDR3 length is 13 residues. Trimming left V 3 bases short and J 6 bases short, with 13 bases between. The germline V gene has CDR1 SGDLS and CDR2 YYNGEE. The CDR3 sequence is CASSDRNLIEQYF. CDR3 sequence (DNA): TGTGCCAGCAGCGACAGGAATCTTATCGAGCAGTACTTC.

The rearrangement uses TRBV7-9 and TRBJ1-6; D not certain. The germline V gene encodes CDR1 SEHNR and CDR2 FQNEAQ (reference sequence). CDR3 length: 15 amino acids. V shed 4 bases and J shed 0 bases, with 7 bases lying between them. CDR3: CASSYMGSYNSPLHF. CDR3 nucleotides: TGTGCCAGCAGCTACATGGGCTCCTATAATTCACCCCTCCACTTT.

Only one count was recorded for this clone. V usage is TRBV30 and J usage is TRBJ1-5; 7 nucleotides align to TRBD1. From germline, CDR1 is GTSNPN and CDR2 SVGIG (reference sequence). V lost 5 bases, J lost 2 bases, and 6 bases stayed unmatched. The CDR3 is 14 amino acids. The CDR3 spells CAWSTGTGNQPQHF. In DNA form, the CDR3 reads TGTGCCTGGTCCACCGGGACAGGCAATCAGCCCCAGCATTTT.

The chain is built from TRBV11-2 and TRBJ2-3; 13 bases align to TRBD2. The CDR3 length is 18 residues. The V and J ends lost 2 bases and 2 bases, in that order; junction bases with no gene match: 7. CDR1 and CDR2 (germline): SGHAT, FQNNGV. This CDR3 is CASSLRGGLAGSTDTQYF. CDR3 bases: TGTGCCAGCAGCTTACGGGGGGGACTAGCGGGATCCACAGATACGCAGTATTTT.

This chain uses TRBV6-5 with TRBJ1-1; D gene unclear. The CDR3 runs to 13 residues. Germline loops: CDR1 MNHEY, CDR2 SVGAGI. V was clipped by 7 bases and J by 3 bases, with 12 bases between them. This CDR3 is CASMGRRYTEAFF. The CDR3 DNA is TGTGCCAGCATGGGTCGGAGGTACACTGAAGCTTTCTTT.

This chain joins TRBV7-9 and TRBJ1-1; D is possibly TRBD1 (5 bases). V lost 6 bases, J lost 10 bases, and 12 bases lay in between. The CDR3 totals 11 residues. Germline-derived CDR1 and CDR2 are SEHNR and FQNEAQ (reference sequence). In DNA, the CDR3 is TGTGCCAGCAGTTTGGGGCTAGTAGCTTTCTTT. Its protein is CASSLGLVAFF.

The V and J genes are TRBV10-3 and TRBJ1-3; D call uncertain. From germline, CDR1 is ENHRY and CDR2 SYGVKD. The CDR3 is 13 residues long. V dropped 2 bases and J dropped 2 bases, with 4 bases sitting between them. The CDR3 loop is CAISEPAGNTIYF. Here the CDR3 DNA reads TGTGCCATCAGTGAGCCGGCTGGAAACACCATATATTTT.

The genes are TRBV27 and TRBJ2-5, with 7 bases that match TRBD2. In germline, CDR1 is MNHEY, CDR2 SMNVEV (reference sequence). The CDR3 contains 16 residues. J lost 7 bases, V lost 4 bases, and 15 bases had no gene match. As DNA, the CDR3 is TGTGCCAGCAGTTCCATGACTCTAGCGGCTACCCGGACCCAGTACTTC. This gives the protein CASSSMTLAATRTQYF.

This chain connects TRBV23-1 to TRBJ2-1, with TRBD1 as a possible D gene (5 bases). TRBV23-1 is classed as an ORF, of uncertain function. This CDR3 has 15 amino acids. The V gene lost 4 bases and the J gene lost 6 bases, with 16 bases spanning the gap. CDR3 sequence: CASSRWQGICNEQFF. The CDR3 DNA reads TGCGCCAGCAGTCGGTGGCAGGGAATTTGCAATGAGCAGTTCTTC.

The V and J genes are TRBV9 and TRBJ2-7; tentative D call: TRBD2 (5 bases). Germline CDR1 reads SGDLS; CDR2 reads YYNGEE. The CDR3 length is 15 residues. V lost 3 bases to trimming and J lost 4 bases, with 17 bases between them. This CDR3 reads CASSEPGPGLYEQYF. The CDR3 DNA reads TGTGCCAGCAGCGAACCGGGCCCAGGACTTTACGAGCAGTACTTC.

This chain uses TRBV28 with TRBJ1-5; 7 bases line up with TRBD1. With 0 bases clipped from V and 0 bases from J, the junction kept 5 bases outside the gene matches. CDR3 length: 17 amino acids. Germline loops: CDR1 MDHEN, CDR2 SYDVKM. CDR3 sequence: CASSLWRHRGSNQPQHF. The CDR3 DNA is TGTGCCAGCAGTTTATGGAGGCACAGGGGTAGCAATCAGCCCCAGCATTTT.

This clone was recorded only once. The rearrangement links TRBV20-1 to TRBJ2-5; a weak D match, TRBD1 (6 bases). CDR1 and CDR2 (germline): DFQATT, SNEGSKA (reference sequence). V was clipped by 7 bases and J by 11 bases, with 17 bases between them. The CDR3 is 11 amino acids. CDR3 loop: CSVGQPEEQYF. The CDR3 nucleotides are TGCAGTGTTGGACAGCCCGAGGAGCAGTACTTC.

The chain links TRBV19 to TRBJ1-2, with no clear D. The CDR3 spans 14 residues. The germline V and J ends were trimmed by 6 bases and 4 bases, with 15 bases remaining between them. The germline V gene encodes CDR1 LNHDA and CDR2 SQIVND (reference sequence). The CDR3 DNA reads TGTGCCAGTAGCGGACCGGTTATGGGCTATGGCTACACCTTC. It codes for CASSGPVMGYGYTF. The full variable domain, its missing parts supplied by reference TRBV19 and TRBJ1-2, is DGGITQSPKYLFRKEGQNVTLSCEQNLNHDAMYWYRQDPGQGLRLIYYSQIVNDFQKGDIAEGYSVSREKKESFPLTVTSAQKNPTAFYLCASSGPVMGYGYTFGSGTRLTVV.